This record covers a single TCR beta chain. The rectum was sampled with one to two pinch biopsies at colonoscopy. The sample originates from a study of pediatric ulcerative colitis. Germline V CDR1 and CDR2: KGHSH, LQKENI. This CDR3 comprises 14 residues. Trimming removed 3 bases from V and 5 bases from J, with 11 bases in between. Clones were sequenced by immunoSEQ multiplex PCR, and TCRdb holds only the in-frame ones, with some missing. The repertoire holds about 36,000 clones, with 60% to 75% as singletons. The source of this sequence is a boy between 10 and 17 years old with moderate ulcerative colitis. The sample comprised gut tissue. The V and J genes are TRBV18 and TRBJ1-5, with a possible D match to TRBD1 (6 bases). The CDR3 sequence: CASSPWEGDQPQHF. CDR3 DNA sequence: TGTGCCAGCTCACCCTGGGAGGGGGATCAGCCCCAGCATTTT. Full variable domain (rest looked up from reference TRBV18 and TRBJ1-5): NAGVMQNPRHLVRRRGQEARLRCSPMKGHSHVYWYRQLPEEGLKFMVYLQKENIIDESGMPKERFSAEFPKEGPSILRIQQVVRGDSAAYFCASSPWEGDQPQHFGDGTRLSIL.